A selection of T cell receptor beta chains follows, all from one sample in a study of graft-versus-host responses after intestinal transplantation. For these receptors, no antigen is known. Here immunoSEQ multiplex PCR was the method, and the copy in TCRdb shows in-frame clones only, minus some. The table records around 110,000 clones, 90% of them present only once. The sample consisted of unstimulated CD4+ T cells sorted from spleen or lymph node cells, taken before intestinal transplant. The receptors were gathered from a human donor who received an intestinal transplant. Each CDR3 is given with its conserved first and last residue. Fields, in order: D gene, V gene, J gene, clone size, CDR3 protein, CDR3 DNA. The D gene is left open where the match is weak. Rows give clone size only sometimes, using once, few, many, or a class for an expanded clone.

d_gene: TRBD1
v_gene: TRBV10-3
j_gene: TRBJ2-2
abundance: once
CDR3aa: CAISAGTGGPGELFF
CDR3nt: TGTGCCATCAGTGCTGGGACAGGGGGGCCCGGGGAGCTGTTTTTT

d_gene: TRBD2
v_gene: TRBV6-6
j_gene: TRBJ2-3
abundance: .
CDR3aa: CASSRRLAGHTDTQYF
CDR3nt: TGTGCCAGCAGTCGACGACTAGCGGGACACACAGATACGCAGTATTTT

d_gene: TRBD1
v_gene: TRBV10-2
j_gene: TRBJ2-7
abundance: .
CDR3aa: CASSYRGYEQYF
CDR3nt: TGCGCCAGCAGTTACAGGGGTTACGAGCAGTACTTC

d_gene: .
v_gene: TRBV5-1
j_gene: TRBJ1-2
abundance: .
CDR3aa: CASSREDVDGYTF
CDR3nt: TGCGCCAGCAGCCGGGAGGACGTAGACGGCTACACCTTC

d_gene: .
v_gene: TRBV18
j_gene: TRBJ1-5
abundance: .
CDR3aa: CASSPSVDQPQHF
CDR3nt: TGTGCCAGCTCACCATCGGTTGATCAGCCCCAGCATTTT

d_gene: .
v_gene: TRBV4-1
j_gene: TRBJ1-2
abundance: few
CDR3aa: CASSQARDSSNYGYTF
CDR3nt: TGCGCCAGCAGCCAAGCGCGGGACTCTTCTAACTATGGCTACACCTTC

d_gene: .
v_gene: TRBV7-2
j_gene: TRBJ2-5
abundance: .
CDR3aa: CASSLARQTQYF
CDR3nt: TGTGCCAGCAGCTTAGCGCGGCAGACCCAGTACTTC

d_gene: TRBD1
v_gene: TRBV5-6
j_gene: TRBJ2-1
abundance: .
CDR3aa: CASSLTGEPYNEQFF
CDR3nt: TGTGCCAGCAGCTTGACAGGGGAGCCCTACAATGAGCAGTTCTTC

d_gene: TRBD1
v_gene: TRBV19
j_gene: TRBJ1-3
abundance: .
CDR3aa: CASSFMTGTTGNTIYF
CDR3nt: TGTGCCAGTAGTTTCATGACAGGGACCACTGGAAACACCATATATTTT

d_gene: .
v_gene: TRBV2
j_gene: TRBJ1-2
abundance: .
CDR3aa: CASRTVQSYGYTF
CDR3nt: TGTGCCAGCCGCACAGTCCAATCCTATGGCTACACCTTC

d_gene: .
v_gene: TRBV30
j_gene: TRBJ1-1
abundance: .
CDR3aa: CAWNLGWRGMNTEAFF
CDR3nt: TGTGCCTGGAACCTAGGGTGGAGGGGAATGAACACTGAAGCTTTCTTT